These T cell receptor beta chains were read from a single sample in a study of OX40 agonist ivuxolimab in advanced cancers. Sequencing used immunoSEQ multiplex PCR; TCRdb keeps in-frame clones, though not all of them. The sample records 45,000 to 55,000 clones, 70% to 85% being singletons. Sequencing was performed on CD4+ or CD8+ T cells sorted from blood, taken in a trial of the OX40 agonist ivuxolimab. These receptors came from an adult with an advanced solid tumor such as melanoma, head and neck, liver or kidney cancer. The CDR3 runs from the conserved cysteine through the conserved F or W. The order of the fields is V gene, J gene, clone size, D gene, CDR3 DNA, CDR3 protein. A D gene is named only where the DNA matches it firmly. For some rows the clone size is stated as once, few or many, or as a class when expanded; others skip it.

TRBV7-2	TRBJ1-3	NA	NA	TGTGCCAGCAGCTACCTCGGCTCTGGAAACACCATATATTTT	CASSYLGSGNTIYF
TRBV7-2	TRBJ1-3	once	NA	TGTGCCAGCAGCCCCCCGGCGGTCTCTGGAAACACCATATATTTT	CASSPPAVSGNTIYF
TRBV23-1	TRBJ2-1	NA	NA	TGCGCCAGCAGTCACCCGATGGATGGCAGGGGCTACAATGAGCAGTTCTTC	CASSHPMDGRGYNEQFF
TRBV7-8	TRBJ1-5	NA	NA	TGTGCCAGCAGCCCGACAGAGATTAGCAATCAGCCCCAGCATTTT	CASSPTEISNQPQHF
TRBV6-1	TRBJ2-1	few	NA	TGTGCCAGCAGTGAATCTAGCGTTGGTGAGCAGTTCTTC	CASSESSVGEQFF
TRBV4-2	TRBJ1-6	NA	NA	TGTGCCAGCAGCCAAGATGGGGGGATGGGGTCACCCCTCCACTTT	CASSQDGGMGSPLHF
TRBV6-5	TRBJ2-3	NA	NA	TGTGCCAGCAGTCAAAGGACTAAGAGTGATACGCAGTATTTT	CASSQRTKSDTQYF
TRBV9	TRBJ2-2	NA	NA	TGTGCCAGCGCCCGCTTAGCGGACGCAACCGGGGAGCTGTTTTTT	CASARLADATGELFF
TRBV5-1	TRBJ2-1	NA	TRBD2	TGCGCCAGCAGGGGCTCGGGAGGCTCCTACAATGAGCAGTTCTTC	CASRGSGGSYNEQFF
TRBV5-1	TRBJ2-6	NA	NA	TGCGCCAGCAGCTTGGTTGCGGCTTCTGGGGCCAACGTCCTGACTTTC	CASSLVAASGANVLTF
TRBV2	TRBJ1-2	few	NA	TGTGCCAGCAGTGCAGGAGGGAGCGGCTACACCTTC	CASSAGGSGYTF
TRBV5-1	TRBJ2-1	NA	NA	TGCGCCAGCAGACGGAACAACAATGAGCAGTTCTTC	CASRRNNNEQFF
TRBV7-9	TRBJ2-7	once	NA	TGTGCCAGCAGCTTAGATGGGCCGTCGGGCGAGCAGTACTTC	CASSLDGPSGEQYF
TRBV27	TRBJ2-2	NA	NA	TGTGCCAGCAGTCCGGACGAAGCGAACACCGGGGAGCTGTTTTTT	CASSPDEANTGELFF
TRBV13	TRBJ2-3	NA	NA	TGTGCCAGCAGCTCTTTACCCGATACGCAGTATTTT	CASSSLPDTQYF
TRBV6-1	TRBJ1-1	NA	NA	TGTGCCAGCAGCAGGGTGTGGGACACTGAAGCTTTCTTT	CASSRVWDTEAFF
TRBV2	TRBJ2-3	NA	TRBD1	TGTGCCAGCACCAAGGGGGCAAACGGAGATACGCAGTATTTT	CASTKGANGDTQYF
TRBV6-1	TRBJ1-3	NA	TRBD1	TGTGCCACCATGACAGGGATAGGAAACACCATATATTTT	CATMTGIGNTIYF
TRBV5-4	TRBJ2-7	NA	TRBD2	TGTGCCAGCAGCTCTCCTAGCGGGGGGGCGGGAGAGCAGTACTTC	CASSSPSGGAGEQYF
TRBV7-3	TRBJ2-7	NA	TRBD1	TGTGCCAGCAGCTTAACTGGACAGGGGGCCTCCTACGAGCAGTACTTC	CASSLTGQGASYEQYF
TRBV6-5	TRBJ2-6	NA	NA	TGTGCCAGCACCAGGAGTCTCTCTGGGGCCAACGTCCTGACTTTC	CASTRSLSGANVLTF
TRBV7-2	TRBJ2-3	NA	NA	TGTGCCAGCAGCCGCCGGGGGACTGATACGCAGTATTTT	CASSRRGTDTQYF
TRBV7-2	TRBJ2-3	NA	NA	TGTGCCAGCAGCCGCACAGATACGCAGTATTTT	CASSRTDTQYF
TRBV28	TRBJ2-7	NA	NA	TGTGCCAGCAACCAGCGGGCCCCCTCCTACGAGCAGTACTTC	CASNQRAPSYEQYF
TRBV6-5	TRBJ1-3	NA	TRBD1	TGTGCCAGCAGCAGACAGGGCCGCTCTGGAAACACCATATATTTT	CASSRQGRSGNTIYF
TRBV9	TRBJ2-6	NA	TRBD1	TGTGCCAGCAGCGTAGCCGTCCCTTCTCGACAGGGAATTGCTGGGGCCAACGTCCTGACTTTC	CASSVAVPSRQGIAGANVLTF
TRBV7-2	TRBJ2-5	NA	NA	TGTGCCAGCAGCGCGGGAACCCAACGGGCCCAGTACTTC	CASSAGTQRAQYF
TRBV28	TRBJ2-5	once	NA	TGTGCCAGCAGTTCTGGGCAGCAGTACTTC	CASSSGQQYF
TRBV4-1	TRBJ1-2	few	NA	TGCGCCAGCAGCCAAGATACTCCGGCTAACTATGGCTACACCTTC	CASSQDTPANYGYTF
TRBV18	TRBJ2-2	once	NA	TGTGCCAGCTCACCTTTTTTCGGAGGCACCGGGGAGCTGTTTTTT	CASSPFFGGTGELFF
TRBV29-1	TRBJ2-3	NA	NA	TGCAGCGTTGCCCAGGGACCAGATACGCAGTATTTT	CSVAQGPDTQYF
TRBV9	TRBJ2-1	NA	NA	TGTGCCAGCAGCACAGGCCGGCTAGCGTCCTACAATGAGCAGTTCTTC	CASSTGRLASYNEQFF
TRBV7-6	TRBJ2-4	NA	NA	TGTGCCAGCAGCTTAAACGGAGGCATTCAGTACTTC	CASSLNGGIQYF
TRBV5-8	TRBJ2-5	NA	TRBD2	TGTGCCAGCAGCTACCTTCTAGCGGGAGGCCAAGAGACCCAGTACTTC	CASSYLLAGGQETQYF
TRBV4-2	TRBJ2-1	NA	NA	TGTGCCAGCAGCCAAGATTCGGGGGACAATGAGCAGTTCTTC	CASSQDSGDNEQFF
TRBV2	TRBJ1-4	NA	TRBD1	TGTGCCAGCAGTGATGTCGGGACAGGGGGGCAAAAACTGTTTTTT	CASSDVGTGGQKLFF
TRBV6-5	TRBJ2-1	NA	TRBD2	TGTGCCAGCAGTTACAGCCTAGCGGGGTTTTACAATGAGCAGTTCTTC	CASSYSLAGFYNEQFF
TRBV2	TRBJ2-7	NA	NA	TGTGCCAGCATGCGTGCATACGAGCAGTACTTC	CASMRAYEQYF
TRBV6-4	TRBJ2-7	NA	TRBD2	TGTGCCAGCAGTGCGCTAGCGGGGGCCACCTACGAGCAGTACTTC	CASSALAGATYEQYF
TRBV5-4	TRBJ1-4	NA	NA	TGTGCCAGCAGCCCGGACTTTAGGTCAGGAGGAGAAAAACTGTTTTTT	CASSPDFRSGGEKLFF
TRBV19	TRBJ2-7	NA	TRBD1	TGTGCCAGTAGCCCCACCGGGACAGAGGGATCCTACGAGCAGTACTTC	CASSPTGTEGSYEQYF
TRBV4-3	TRBJ2-1	once	TRBD1	TGCGCCAGCAGCCAAGTTCGGACAGGGGGGCAGTTCTTC	CASSQVRTGGQFF
TRBV5-4	TRBJ2-1	NA	NA	TGTGCCAGCAGCTTGGTGGGGGGCGCTTACAATGAGCAGTTCTTC	CASSLVGGAYNEQFF
TRBV4-1	TRBJ2-3	NA	TRBD2	TGCGCCAGCAGGCCCGTGGGGCGGGGGGGCCAAGATACGCAGTATTTT	CASRPVGRGGQDTQYF
TRBV19	TRBJ2-3	NA	NA	TGTGCCAGTACCCTCGATACTCGCACAGATACGCAGTATTTT	CASTLDTRTDTQYF
TRBV19	TRBJ2-1	NA	TRBD2	TGTGCCAGTAGCACCCTAGCGGTCAACTACAATGAGCAGTTCTTC	CASSTLAVNYNEQFF
TRBV21-1	TRBJ2-7	once	NA	TGTGCCAGCAGCCAAGGGTCACCTTTCACCTACGAGCAGTACTTC	CASSQGSPFTYEQYF
TRBV7-9	TRBJ2-2	NA	NA	TGTGCCAGCAGCAAACTCGCGGGACCGCGGTCCGCGAACACCGGGGAGCTGTTTTTT	CASSKLAGPRSANTGELFF
TRBV19	TRBJ2-5	NA	TRBD2	TGTGCCAGTAGTGATGTTAGCGGGGGGGATAGGAAGACCCAGTACTTC	CASSDVSGGDRKTQYF
TRBV6-5	TRBJ2-7	few	NA	TGTGCCAGCAGCGCGGCGATGTGGGAGCAGTACTTC	CASSAAMWEQYF
TRBV4-1	TRBJ1-2	NA	NA	TGCGCCAGCAGCCGAGAGGCCGAGACAGCCCAAAACTATGGCTACACCTTC	CASSREAETAQNYGYTF
TRBV7-2	TRBJ1-5	NA	NA	TGTGCCAGCAGCCCGGACGGGACTAGCAATCAGCCCCAGCATTTT	CASSPDGTSNQPQHF
TRBV5-1	TRBJ1-2	NA	NA	TGCGCCAGCAGCTTGGAAGGGTATGGCTACACCTTC	CASSLEGYGYTF
TRBV6-5	TRBJ1-4	few	NA	TGTGCCAGCAGTACCGGAGCTACGAGAGAAAAACTGTTTTTT	CASSTGATREKLFF
TRBV4-3	TRBJ2-1	NA	TRBD2	TGCGCCAGCAGCCAAACCCTGACTAGCCGTATCGGCAATGAGCAGTTCTTC	CASSQTLTSRIGNEQFF
TRBV6-5	TRBJ2-7	NA	NA	TGTGCCAGCAGTTCCACGGACGGGTCTCAATTCAACGAGCAGTACTTC	CASSSTDGSQFNEQYF
TRBV5-4	TRBJ2-3	NA	TRBD1	TGTGCCAGCAGCTCTCCGGGACAGGGGGCGACAGATACGCAGTATTTT	CASSSPGQGATDTQYF
TRBV30	TRBJ2-7	NA	NA	TGTGCCTTGGGGGTGGGACCTGGGGGATCCTACGAGCAGTACTTC	CALGVGPGGSYEQYF
TRBV30	TRBJ2-1	NA	TRBD2	TGTGCCCCCTTGGGACCGCGACTAGCGGGAGCCCCCAATGAGCAGTTCTTC	CAPLGPRLAGAPNEQFF
TRBV15	TRBJ1-3	NA	TRBD1	TGTGCCACCAGCAGATCCCGGACAGGGGGAGACACCATATATTTT	CATSRSRTGGDTIYF